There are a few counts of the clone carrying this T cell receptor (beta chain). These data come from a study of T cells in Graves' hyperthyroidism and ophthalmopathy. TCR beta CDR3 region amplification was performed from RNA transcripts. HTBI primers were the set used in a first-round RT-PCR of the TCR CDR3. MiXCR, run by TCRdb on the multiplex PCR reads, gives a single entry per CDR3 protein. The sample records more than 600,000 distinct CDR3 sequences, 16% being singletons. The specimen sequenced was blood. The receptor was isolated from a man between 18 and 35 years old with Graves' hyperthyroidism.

CDR3: CSARRKAGLKAFF. The CDR3 nucleotides read TGCAGTGCTAGAAGGAAAGCCGGGCTAAAAGCTTTCTTT. The chain recombines TRBV20-1 with TRBJ1-1; no reliable D call. Trimming took 2 bases from V and 9 from J, leaving 16 bases between them. The CDR3 spans 13 residues. Germline lookup yields CDR1 DFQATT and CDR2 SNEGSKA (reference sequence).